This TCR beta chain appears in the sequencing data of a study of glioma-infiltrating T cells. Findings of the study overall: CDR3 overlap between tissue and blood was very small. Tissue-blood divergence was below expectation in non-neoplastic patients, above in gliomas.

The CDR3 extends over 12 amino acids. The V end was cut by 2 bases, the J end by 2 bases, with 3 bases between. In germline, CDR1 is KGHSH, CDR2 LQKENI. This clonotype has ten or more counts. What it recognizes is unknown. The iRepertoire nested amplicon-rescue multiplex PCR amplified TCR alpha and beta CDR3s from RNA. Tissue mRNA or PBMC total RNA, about 90-400 ng, went into one-step reverse transcription and amplification. Each CDR3 protein gets one entry after TCRdb re-called the multiplex PCR reads with MiXCR. The data show tens of thousands of distinct CDR3 sequences, approximately 42% seen once. This sequence originates from a human donor with low-grade glioma or glioblastoma, undergoing nonglioma brain surgery, or in good health (not recorded which). Sequenced input: glioma tissue, nonneoplastic brain tissue, or PBMCs (not recorded which). The rearrangement joins TRBV18 to TRBJ1-1, with D unclear. This CDR3 is CASSPINTEAFF. For the CDR3, the DNA is TGTGCCAGCTCACCAATAAACACTGAAGCTTTCTTT. The variable domain in full, completed from reference TRBV18 and TRBJ1-1, reads NAGVMQNPRHLVRRRGQEARLRCSPMKGHSHVYWYRQLPEEGLKFMVYLQKENIIDESGMPKERFSAEFPKEGPSILRIQQVVRGDSAAYFCASSPINTEAFFGQGTRLTVV.